This T cell receptor (beta chain) was sequenced during a study of shared clonotypes between healthy human individuals. Study conclusions and caveats: With a handful of donors compared, 4.5% to 6.5% of naive CD4 clonotypes were shared.

The deep-level immunoSEQ assay was used. Evenly divided among several immunoSEQ plates was the genomic DNA of each subset. Original data processing: From ImmunoSEQ came sequences covering only the junction and carrying no quality scores, so filtering differed. This table comes from immunoSEQ multiplex PCR, and its TCRdb copy is limited to in-frame clones, with some not included. V and J calls and clone size are copied from that table; D and trimming were computed from the DNA. In the table there are roughly 2,500,000 clones, roughly 93% of which are singletons. Germline values: CDR1 SGHVS, CDR2 FQNEAQ. J lost 2 bases, V lost 1 base, and 9 bases had no gene match. The CDR3 loop spans 18 amino acids. On this clone itself: The antigen remains unidentified.

The rearrangement joins TRBV7-8 to TRBJ1-4, with 8 positions matching TRBD1. This TCR came from a man between 18 and 35 years old in good health. Some clones in this sample may be carry-over from other donors' samples. The source material was naive CD4+ T cells from PBMCs. Regarding subset: CD45RA+ positively selected. The CDR3 nucleotides read TGTGCCAGCAGCTTAGTAGGTCAGGGGGCTCATACTAATGAAAAACTGTTTTTT. Its translation is CASSLVGQGAHTNEKLFF.